Only a few counts were recorded for the clone carrying this T cell receptor (beta chain). Antigen specificity is unknown. CDR1 SGHTA and CDR2 FQGNSA come from the germline V gene. The CDR3 length is 14 residues. V shed 5 bases and J 8 bases; nucleotides not matched to a gene: 10. PCR was performed a second time for roughly 7 to 12 cycles using a sample-barcoded 5' primer and a J-beta primer mix. Every cDNA molecule bore a tag from a template-switch adaptor containing 12 random nucleotides. Via MiXCR, TCRdb re-called the 5' RACE reads, giving one row per CDR3 protein. The top ten clones hold roughly 13% of a sample with about 1.1 million distinct CDR3 sequences, roughly two fifths of them seen once. The data were obtained in a study of blood T cells in healthy people across ages. Study-wide results and caveats: Compared with aged donors, long-lived donors showed fewer expanded clones, suggesting selection.

The sample taken for sequencing was blood. J is TRBJ1-2 and V is TRBV7-2; 8 bases are a match to TRBD1. This clonotype originated in a man younger than 35 in good health. The CDR3 is CASSPPTGVRGYTF. The CDR3 DNA sequence: TGTGCCAGCAGCCCCCCGACAGGGGTTCGAGGCTACACCTTC.